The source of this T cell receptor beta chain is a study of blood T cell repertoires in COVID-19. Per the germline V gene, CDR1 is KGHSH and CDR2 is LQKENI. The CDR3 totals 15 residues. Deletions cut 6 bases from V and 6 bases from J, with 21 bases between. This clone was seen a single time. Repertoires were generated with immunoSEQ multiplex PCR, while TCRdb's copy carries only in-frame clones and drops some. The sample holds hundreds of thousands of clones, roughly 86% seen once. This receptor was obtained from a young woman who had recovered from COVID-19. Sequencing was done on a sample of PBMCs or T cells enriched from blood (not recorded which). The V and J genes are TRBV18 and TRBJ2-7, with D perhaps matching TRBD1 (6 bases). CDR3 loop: CASSRQNREVGEQYF. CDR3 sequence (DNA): TGTGCCAGCTCCCGACAGAACAGGGAAGTCGGCGAGCAGTACTTC.